This T cell receptor beta chain is from a study of cytomegalovirus exposure and HLA in healthy donors. The sample holds a few counts of this clone. PCR amplification relied on 60 Vbeta primers (plus 13 Jbeta primers). Profiled with immunoSEQ multiplex PCR; TCRdb holds only in-frame clones, not every one. The table has 85,000 to 100,000 clones, around 84% seen once. This CDR3 comprises 10 residues. Trimming cost V 9 bases and J 12 bases, with 13 bases left between them. Germline V gene sequence: CDR1 SNHLY, CDR2 FYNNEI. The rearrangement joins TRBV2 to TRBJ2-3; D might be TRBD1 (6 bases). This sequence originates from a middle-aged woman in good health and CMV-seropositive. The sample was PBMCs. As DNA, the CDR3 is TGTGCCAGTGAGGGGGTAGATCAGTATTTT. This codes for CASEGVDQYF.